This is a list of T cell receptor beta chains from one sample in a study of beta chain features in type 1 diabetes. TCRdb's table, derived via immunoSEQ multiplex PCR, lists solely in-frame clones and lacks some. The sample lists some 350,000 clones, about 10% seen once, with 0.45% to 0.65% in the top ten. The sequencing sample was made of central memory CD4+ T cells from blood. The origin of the receptors is a man aged 25-45 years with type 1 diabetes. CDR3s include the opening cysteine and the closing phenylalanine or tryptophan. The order of the fields is V gene, clone size, J gene, D gene, CDR3 DNA, CDR3 protein. A D gene is named only where the DNA matches it firmly. The size of a clone is reported for some rows only, either as once, few or many, or as a class for expanded clones.

>TRBV7-2|few|TRBJ2-2|-
TGTGCCAGCAGCCCGGATCCCACTGGGGAGCTGTTTTTT
CASSPDPTGELFF
>TRBV28|-|TRBJ2-7|TRBD2
TGTGCCAGCAGTTTAAGCGGGGAAAATTCGCCCTTCGAGCAGTACTTC
CASSLSGENSPFEQYF
>TRBV7-2|few|TRBJ2-4|-
TGTGCCAGCAGCTTAGACAGGGAAGGGGACATTCAGTACTTC
CASSLDREGDIQYF
>TRBV14|many|TRBJ2-4|-
TGTGCCAGCAGCCAAGACAGGGGTGACATTCAGTACTTC
CASSQDRGDIQYF
>TRBV2|few|TRBJ2-3|-
TGTGCCAGCAGTGAGGGTTCCCCGGGGACAGATACGCAGTATTTT
CASSEGSPGTDTQYF
>TRBV19|-|TRBJ1-1|-
TGTGCCACTAGTCAAACAGGGAGGACTGAAGCTTTCTTT
CATSQTGRTEAFF
>TRBV6-6|few|TRBJ2-7|-
TGTGCCAGCAGTCTCAGCTCCTACGAGCAGTACTTC
CASSLSSYEQYF
>TRBV5-1|few|TRBJ2-7|TRBD1
TGCGCCAGCAGCTTTCCGGGACAGGGTAACGAGCAGTACTTC
CASSFPGQGNEQYF
>TRBV5-1|-|TRBJ2-7|TRBD2
TGCGCCAGCAGCTTGGCTAGCGGGTTGGGCCAGAGGGACTTC
CASSLASGLGQRDF
>TRBV29-1|few|TRBJ1-1|-
TGCAGCGTTTCCCCGACTATGCTGAACACTGAAGCTTTCTTT
CSVSPTMLNTEAFF
>TRBV28|-|TRBJ2-7|-
TGTGCCAGCAGCCGAGGGGGATTAATGAACGAGCAGTACTTC
CASSRGGLMNEQYF
>TRBV6-1|-|TRBJ1-1|TRBD1
TGTGCCAGCAGTCAGGGGGAGATGAACACTGAAGCTTTCTTT
CASSQGEMNTEAFF
>TRBV30|-|TRBJ1-5|TRBD1
TGTGCCTGGAGTCCCCCGGGACAGGGGGCGAGTCAGCCCCAGCATTTT
CAWSPPGQGASQPQHF
>TRBV29-1|-|TRBJ2-5|-
TGCAGCGTTGAAGGTTCAGCCTCCGTTGAGACCCAGTACTTC
CSVEGSASVETQYF
>TRBV18|-|TRBJ2-5|TRBD2
TGTGCCAGCTCAGCGACACTAGCGGGAGTTCGGGAGACCCAGTACTTC
CASSATLAGVRETQYF
>TRBV19|many|TRBJ1-5|-
TGTGCCAGTAGTAGAAGACACGATAGCAATCAGCCCCAGCATTTT
CASSRRHDSNQPQHF
>TRBV6-4|-|TRBJ1-2|TRBD1
TGTGCCAGCAGTGTTGGGACAGCCTATGGCTACACCTTC
CASSVGTAYGYTF
>TRBV18|many|TRBJ2-5|-
TGTGCCAGCTCACCAAACCAAGAGACCCAGTACTTC
CASSPNQETQYF
>TRBV5-8|-|TRBJ2-5|TRBD2
TGTGCCAGCAGCGGGACTAGTGGGACCCAGTACTTC
CASSGTSGTQYF
>TRBV4-1|few|TRBJ2-1|TRBD2
TGCGCCAGCAGCCGGGAGACTAGCGGATTTATCGATGAGCAGTTCTTC
CASSRETSGFIDEQFF
>TRBV7-2|-|TRBJ2-5|TRBD1
TGTGCCAGCAGCTTAAATCAACCTGGGACAGGGGGAGAGACCCAGTACTTC
CASSLNQPGTGGETQYF
>TRBV18|-|TRBJ2-5|-
TGTGCCAGCTCACCAACAACTCAAGAGACCCAGTACTTC
CASSPTTQETQYF
>TRBV10-3|many|TRBJ2-1|TRBD2
TGTGCCATCAGTGGTACTAGCGGTTACAATGAGCAGTTCTTC
CAISGTSGYNEQFF
>TRBV6-5|few|TRBJ1-4|-
TGTGCCAGCAGTCAAACAGGTTTTGATGAAAAACTGTTTTTT
CASSQTGFDEKLFF
>TRBV4-1|-|TRBJ2-7|-
TGCGCCAGCAGCCAAGCCGCATTTATCAGGGGCCCCTACGAGCAGTACTTC
CASSQAAFIRGPYEQYF
>TRBV6-6|-|TRBJ1-1|-
TGTGCCAGCAGCAACCAGGCGAACACTGAAGCTTTCTTT
CASSNQANTEAFF
>TRBV6-6|-|TRBJ2-7|-
TGTGCCAGCAAGGGTGACGGGGGCGAGCAGTACTTC
CASKGDGGEQYF
>TRBV6-1|-|TRBJ2-5|-
TGTGCCAGCAGTGAACCGCAGGGGGGGGAGACCCAGTACTTC
CASSEPQGGETQYF
>TRBV7-2|-|TRBJ2-1|-
TGTGCCAGCAGCTTAGGGACTTCTACCTACAATGAGCAGTTCTTC
CASSLGTSTYNEQFF
>TRBV7-2|few|TRBJ1-4|-
TGTGCCAGCAGCTCTAGGACGGAAAAACTGTTTTTT
CASSSRTEKLFF
>TRBV10-3|-|TRBJ2-7|TRBD1
TGTGCCAGCAGTTACTCGAACAGGGGGATCGACGAGCAGTACTTC
CASSYSNRGIDEQYF
>TRBV5-1|few|TRBJ1-2|TRBD1
TGCGCCAGCAGCTTTCAGGGGGACTATGGCTACACCTTC
CASSFQGDYGYTF
>TRBV5-1|-|TRBJ2-2|TRBD1
TGCGCCAGCAGCACGGACAGGGTTGGCGGGGAGCTGTTTTTT
CASSTDRVGGELFF
>TRBV5-4|few|TRBJ2-2|TRBD1
TGTGCCAGCAGCTTGGGGATACAGGGGACCCGCACCGGGGAGCTGTTTTTT
CASSLGIQGTRTGELFF
>TRBV5-6|few|TRBJ2-7|TRBD2
TGTGCCAGCAGCTTAACTAGCGGGAGAACCTACGAGCAGTACTTC
CASSLTSGRTYEQYF
>TRBV11-2|few|TRBJ1-3|-
TGTGCCAGCAGCTTAGCGGACACCATATATTTT
CASSLADTIYF
>TRBV5-1|-|TRBJ2-7|-
TGCGCCAGCAGCGCACTACAGGGAGCCTACGAGCAGTACTTC
CASSALQGAYEQYF
>TRBV5-1|-|TRBJ1-5|TRBD1
TGCGCCAGCGGCCTACAGGGGAGGGAGCCCCAGCATTTT
CASGLQGREPQHF
>TRBV13|-|TRBJ2-1|-
TGTGCCAGCAGGGACTACCGCAATGAGCAGTTCTTC
CASRDYRNEQFF
>TRBV27|many|TRBJ1-3|-
TGTGCCAGCAGTCCACAGCTTAGTTTCTCTGGAAACACCATATATTTT
CASSPQLSFSGNTIYF
>TRBV5-5|-|TRBJ2-1|-
TGTGCCAGCAGCTTCCCACAGGGTTCAAACAATGAGCAGTTCTTC
CASSFPQGSNNEQFF
>TRBV21-1|few|TRBJ2-2|-
TGTGCCAGCAGCAAGGCCGGGGCTAGCGGTAACACCGGGGAGCTGTTTTTT
CASSKAGASGNTGELFF
>TRBV28|many|TRBJ2-7|-
TGTGCCAGCAGTGGCGCTGGGGGTAGGGAGCAGTACTTC
CASSGAGGREQYF
>TRBV7-2|-|TRBJ2-7|TRBD2
TGTGCCAGCAGCTTAGTAGCGGGAGGGCTCTACGAGCAGTACTTC
CASSLVAGGLYEQYF
>TRBV6-5|-|TRBJ1-2|TRBD1
TGTGCCAGCAGTGACACAGGGGGCTATGGCTACACCTTC
CASSDTGGYGYTF
>TRBV7-9|few|TRBJ2-6|-
TGTGCCAGCAGCCAAGGTCTAGGGGCATCTGGGGCCAACGTCCTGACTTTC
CASSQGLGASGANVLTF
>TRBV18|-|TRBJ2-1|TRBD1
TGTGCCAGCTCACTCCCGGGACAGGGGGCGTCGAATGAGCAGTTCTTC
CASSLPGQGASNEQFF
>TRBV28|-|TRBJ1-2|-
TGTGCCAGCAGTGCGCAACTCTATGGCTACACCTTC
CASSAQLYGYTF
>TRBV6-5|-|TRBJ2-4|-
TGTGCCAGCCTAGAGACAGTCTTTCAAAACATTCAGTACTTC
CASLETVFQNIQYF
>TRBV6-4|few|TRBJ2-3|-
TGTGCCAGCAGTTACTCCGGGAAGAGCGTGGATACGCAGTATTTT
CASSYSGKSVDTQYF
>TRBV7-9|few|TRBJ2-2|-
TGTGCCAGCAGCTTAAATTCCCTCGCTGGCTTGTTTTTT
CASSLNSLAGLFF
>TRBV5-1|-|TRBJ2-5|TRBD2
TGCGCCAGCAGCTTGGGGACTAGCGGGAGTTCGGAGACCCAGTACTTC
CASSLGTSGSSETQYF
>TRBV10-3|-|TRBJ2-7|-
TGTGCCATCAGTGAGTCGGGAGGCCGCGACTACGAGCAGTACTTC
CAISESGGRDYEQYF
>TRBV5-4|-|TRBJ2-7|TRBD1
TGCGCCAGCAGCCTAACGACAGGGGGCGACGAGCAGTACTTC
CASSLTTGGDEQYF
>TRBV7-2|-|TRBJ2-7|TRBD2
TGTGCCAGCAGCTTAGAGGCGGGAGTAGCATCCGAGCAGTACTTC
CASSLEAGVASEQYF
>TRBV6-1|few|TRBJ2-6|TRBD2
TGTGCCAGCAGTGAAGCGCTTGAGCGGGGGATTTATATATCTGGGGCCAACGTCCTGACTTTC
CASSEALERGIYISGANVLTF
>TRBV7-9|few|TRBJ2-2|TRBD1
TGTGCCGGCCAGGGGGCTGACCCTAACACCGGGGAGCTGTTTTTT
CAGQGADPNTGELFF
>TRBV9|-|TRBJ1-2|-
TGTGCCAGCTCCCGGGAAGAGAGGGGCTACACCTTC
CASSREERGYTF